This T cell receptor beta chain was documented in a study of T cells in Graves' hyperthyroidism and ophthalmopathy. Findings of the study overall: Most clonotypes expanded in thyroid above 0.001 were likewise present in blood. The model forecast ophthalmopathy, anticipating it by a median roughly 6.3 months before onset. The authors' 13 V-J model separated ophthalmopathy from stable hyperthyroidism.

What was amplified from RNA transcripts were TCR beta CDR3 regions. The HTBI primer set served for first-round RT-PCR of the TCR CDR3. TCRdb re-called the multiplex PCR reads with MiXCR, one entry per CDR3 protein. The repertoire holds roughly 500,000 distinct CDR3 sequences, 40% to 50% seen once, with 44% in the top ten. A word on this clonotype: The target antigen is unknown.

Trimming took 6 bases from V and 5 from J, leaving 14 bases between them. Germline CDR1 is SEHNR and CDR2 is FQNEAQ (reference sequence). The CDR3 contains 15 residues. Exclusion of a patient resulted from uncontrolled infection, other autoimmune disease, pregnancy or lactation. The chain links TRBV7-9 to TRBJ1-6, with a weak D call TRBD1 (5 bases). What was sequenced was peripheral blood or thyroid tissue (not recorded which). This TCR came from an adult woman with Graves' disease, either hyperthyroidism or ophthalmopathy (not recorded which). The CDR3 region has the DNA TGTGCCAGCAGTGCCACCGGGACGAATAATTCACCCCTCCACTTT. Translation gives CASSATGTNNSPLHF.